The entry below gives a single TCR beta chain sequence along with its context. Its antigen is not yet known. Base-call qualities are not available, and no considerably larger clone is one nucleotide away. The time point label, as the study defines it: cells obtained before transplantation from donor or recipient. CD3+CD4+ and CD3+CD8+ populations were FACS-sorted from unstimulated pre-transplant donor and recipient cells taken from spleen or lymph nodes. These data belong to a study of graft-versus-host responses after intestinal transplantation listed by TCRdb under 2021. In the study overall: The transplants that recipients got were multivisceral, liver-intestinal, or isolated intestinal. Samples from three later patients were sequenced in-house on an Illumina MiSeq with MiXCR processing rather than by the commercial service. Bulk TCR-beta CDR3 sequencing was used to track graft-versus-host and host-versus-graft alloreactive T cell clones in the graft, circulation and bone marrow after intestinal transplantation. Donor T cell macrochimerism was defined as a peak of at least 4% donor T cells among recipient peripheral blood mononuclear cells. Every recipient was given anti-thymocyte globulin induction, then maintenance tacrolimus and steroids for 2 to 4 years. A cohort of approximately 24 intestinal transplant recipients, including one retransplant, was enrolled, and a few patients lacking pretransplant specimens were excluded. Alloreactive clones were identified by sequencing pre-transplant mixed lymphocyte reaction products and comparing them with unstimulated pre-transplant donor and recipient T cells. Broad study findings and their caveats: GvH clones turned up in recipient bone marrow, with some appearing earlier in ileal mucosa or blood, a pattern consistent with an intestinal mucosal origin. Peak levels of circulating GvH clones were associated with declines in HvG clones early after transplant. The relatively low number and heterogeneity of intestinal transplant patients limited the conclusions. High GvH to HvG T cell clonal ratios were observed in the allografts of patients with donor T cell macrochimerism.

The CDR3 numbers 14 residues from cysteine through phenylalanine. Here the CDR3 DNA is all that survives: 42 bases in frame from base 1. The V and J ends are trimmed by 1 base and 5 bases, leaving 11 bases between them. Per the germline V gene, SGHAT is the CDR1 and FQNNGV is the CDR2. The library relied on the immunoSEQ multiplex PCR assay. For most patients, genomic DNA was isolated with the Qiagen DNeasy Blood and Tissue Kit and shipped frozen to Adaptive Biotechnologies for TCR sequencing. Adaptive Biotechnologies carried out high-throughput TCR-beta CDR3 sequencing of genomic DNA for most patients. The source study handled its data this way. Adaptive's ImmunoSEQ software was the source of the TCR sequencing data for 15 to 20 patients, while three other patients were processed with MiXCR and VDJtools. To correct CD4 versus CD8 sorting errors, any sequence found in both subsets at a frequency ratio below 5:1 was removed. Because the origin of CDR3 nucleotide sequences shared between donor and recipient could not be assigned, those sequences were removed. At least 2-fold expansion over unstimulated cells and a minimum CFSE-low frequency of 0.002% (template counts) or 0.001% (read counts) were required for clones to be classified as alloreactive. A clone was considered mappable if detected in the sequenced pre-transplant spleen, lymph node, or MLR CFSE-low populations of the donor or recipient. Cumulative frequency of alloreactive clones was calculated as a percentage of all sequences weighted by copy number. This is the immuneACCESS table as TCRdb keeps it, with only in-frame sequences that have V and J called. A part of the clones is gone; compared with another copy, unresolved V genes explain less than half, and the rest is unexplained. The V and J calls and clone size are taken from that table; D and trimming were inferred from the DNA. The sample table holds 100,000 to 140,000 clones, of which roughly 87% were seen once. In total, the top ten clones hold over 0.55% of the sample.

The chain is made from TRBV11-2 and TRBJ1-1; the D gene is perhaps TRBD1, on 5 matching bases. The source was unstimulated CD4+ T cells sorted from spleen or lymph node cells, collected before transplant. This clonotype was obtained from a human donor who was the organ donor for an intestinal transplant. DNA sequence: TGTGCCAGCAGCTTAGGGGGGATTCTAACTGAAGCTTTCTTT. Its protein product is CASSLGGILTEAFF.